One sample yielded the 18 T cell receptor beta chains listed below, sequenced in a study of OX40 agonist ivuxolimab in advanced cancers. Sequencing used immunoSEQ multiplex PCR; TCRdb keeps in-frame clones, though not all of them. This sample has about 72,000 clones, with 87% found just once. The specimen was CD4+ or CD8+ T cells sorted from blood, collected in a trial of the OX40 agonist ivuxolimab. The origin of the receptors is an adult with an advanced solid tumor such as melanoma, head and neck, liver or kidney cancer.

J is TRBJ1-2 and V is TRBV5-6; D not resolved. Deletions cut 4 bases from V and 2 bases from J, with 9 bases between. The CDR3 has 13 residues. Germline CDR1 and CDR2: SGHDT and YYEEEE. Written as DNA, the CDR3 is TGTGCCAGCAGCGGAGACGGGAACTATGGCTACACCTTC. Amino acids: CASSGDGNYGYTF.

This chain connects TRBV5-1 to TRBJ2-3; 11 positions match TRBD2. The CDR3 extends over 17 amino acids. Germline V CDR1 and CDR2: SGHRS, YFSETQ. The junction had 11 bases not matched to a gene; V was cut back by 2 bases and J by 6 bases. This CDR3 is CASSFQPGLAGRDTQYF. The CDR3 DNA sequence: TGCGCCAGCAGCTTTCAACCCGGACTAGCGGGCCGGGATACGCAGTATTTT. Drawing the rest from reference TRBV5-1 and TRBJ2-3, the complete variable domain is KAGVTQTPRYLIKTRGQQVTLSCSPISGHRSVSWYQQTPGQGLQFLFEYFSETQRNKGNFPGRFSGRQFSNSRSEMNVSTLELGDSALYLCASSFQPGLAGRDTQYFGPGTRLTVL.

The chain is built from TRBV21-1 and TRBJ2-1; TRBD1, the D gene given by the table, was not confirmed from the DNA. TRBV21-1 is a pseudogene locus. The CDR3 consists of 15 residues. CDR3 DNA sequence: TGTGCCAGCAGTATCCGGGACAGGGTGGGCAATGAGCAGTTCTTC. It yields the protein CASSIRDRVGNEQFF.

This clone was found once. The CDR3 bases are TGTGCCAGCAGTTCCATAGTGGCGGAGACCCAGTACTTC. Protein: CASSSIVAETQYF. The V gene is TRBV6-5, the J gene TRBJ2-5; D uncertain. The germline V gene has CDR1 MNHEY and CDR2 SVGAGI. The CDR3 sequence is 13 residues long. V was shortened by 4 bases and J by 5 bases, with 11 bases between the two germline ends.

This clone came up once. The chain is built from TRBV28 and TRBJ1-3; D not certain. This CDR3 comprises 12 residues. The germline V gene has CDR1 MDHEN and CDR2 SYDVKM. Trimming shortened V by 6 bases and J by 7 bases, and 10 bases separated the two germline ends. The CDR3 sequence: CASSDPANTIYF. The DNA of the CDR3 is TGTGCCAGCAGCGATCCAGCGAACACCATATATTTT.

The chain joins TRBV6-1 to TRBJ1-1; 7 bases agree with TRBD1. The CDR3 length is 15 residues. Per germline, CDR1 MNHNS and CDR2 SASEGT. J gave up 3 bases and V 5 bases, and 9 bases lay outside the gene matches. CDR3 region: CASSSLRGQYTEAFF. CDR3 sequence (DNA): TGTGCCAGCAGTTCCCTACGGGGACAGTACACTGAAGCTTTCTTT.

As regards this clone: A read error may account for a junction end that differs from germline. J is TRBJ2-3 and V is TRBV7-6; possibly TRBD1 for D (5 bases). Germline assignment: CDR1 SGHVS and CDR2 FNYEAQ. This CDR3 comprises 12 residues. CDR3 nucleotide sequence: TGTGCCAGCAGCTTAGCGCGTCGACAGATACATTTT. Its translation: CASSLARRQIHF.

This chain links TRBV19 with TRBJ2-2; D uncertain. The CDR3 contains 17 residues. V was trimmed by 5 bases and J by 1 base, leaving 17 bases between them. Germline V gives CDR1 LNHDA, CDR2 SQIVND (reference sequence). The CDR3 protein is CASSFFPGRRNTGELFF. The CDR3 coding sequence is TGTGCCAGTAGTTTCTTCCCAGGACGGCGGAACACCGGGGAGCTGTTTTTT.

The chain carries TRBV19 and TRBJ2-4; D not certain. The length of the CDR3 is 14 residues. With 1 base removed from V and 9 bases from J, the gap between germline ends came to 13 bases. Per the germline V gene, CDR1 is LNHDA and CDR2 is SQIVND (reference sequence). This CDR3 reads CASSIATAKGIQYF. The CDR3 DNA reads TGTGCCAGTAGTATAGCCACCGCGAAGGGCATTCAGTACTTC.

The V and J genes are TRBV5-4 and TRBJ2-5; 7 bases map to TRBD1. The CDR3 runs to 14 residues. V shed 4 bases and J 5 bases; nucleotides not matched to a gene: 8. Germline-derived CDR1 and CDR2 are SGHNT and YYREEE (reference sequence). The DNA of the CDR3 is TGTGCCAGCAGCCCGGACAGGCCAACGGAGACCCAGTACTTC. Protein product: CASSPDRPTETQYF.

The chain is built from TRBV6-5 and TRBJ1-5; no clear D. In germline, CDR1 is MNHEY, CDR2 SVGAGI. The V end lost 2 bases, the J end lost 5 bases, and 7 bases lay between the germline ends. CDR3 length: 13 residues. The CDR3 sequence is CASSYLRDQPQHF. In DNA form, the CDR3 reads TGTGCCAGCAGTTACCTACGTGATCAGCCCCAGCATTTT.

CDR3 protein: CARNAGTANEKLFF. The DNA of the CDR3 is TGTGCCAGGAATGCAGGGACAGCTAATGAAAAACTGTTTTTT. The chain carries TRBV21-1 and TRBJ1-4; the table calls TRBD1, which could not be checked here. TRBV21-1 is flagged as a pseudogene. This CDR3 has 14 residues.

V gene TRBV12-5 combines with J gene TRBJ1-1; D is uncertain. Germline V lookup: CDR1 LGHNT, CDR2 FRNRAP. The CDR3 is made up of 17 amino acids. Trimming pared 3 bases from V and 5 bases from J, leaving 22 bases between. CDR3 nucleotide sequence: TGTGCTAGTGGTTTCCTCCTACACGGGTCTCTTACAACTGAAGCTTTCTTT. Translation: CASGFLLHGSLTTEAFF. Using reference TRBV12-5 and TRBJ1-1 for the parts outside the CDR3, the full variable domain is DARVTQTPRHKVTEMGQEVTMRCQPILGHNTVFWYRQTMMQGLELLAYFRNRAPLDDSGMPKDRFSAEMPDATLATLKIQPSEPRDSAVYFCASGFLLHGSLTTEAFFGQGTRLTVV.

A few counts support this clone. The CDR3 loop reads CASSHRTGQNTEAFF. In nucleotides, the CDR3 is TGTGCCAGCAGTCACAGGACGGGACAGAACACTGAAGCTTTCTTT. J is TRBJ1-1 and V is TRBV6-1; tentatively, D is TRBD1 (6 bases). V was clipped by 5 bases and J by 1 base, with 14 bases between them. CDR3 length: 15 residues. Germline values: CDR1 MNHNS, CDR2 SASEGT.

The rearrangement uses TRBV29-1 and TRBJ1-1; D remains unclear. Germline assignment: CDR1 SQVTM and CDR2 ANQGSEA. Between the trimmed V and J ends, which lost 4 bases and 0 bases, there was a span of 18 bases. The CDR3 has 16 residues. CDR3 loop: CSVGDRGGTMNTEAFF. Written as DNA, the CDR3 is TGCAGCGTTGGGGATCGCGGAGGAACAATGAACACTGAAGCTTTCTTT.

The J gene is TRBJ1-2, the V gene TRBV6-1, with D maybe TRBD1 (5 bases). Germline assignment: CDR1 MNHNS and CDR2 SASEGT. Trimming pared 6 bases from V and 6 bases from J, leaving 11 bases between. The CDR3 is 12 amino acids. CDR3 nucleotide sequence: TGTGCCAGCAGAGAACGGGGGGATGGCTACACCTTC. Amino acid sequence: CASRERGDGYTF.

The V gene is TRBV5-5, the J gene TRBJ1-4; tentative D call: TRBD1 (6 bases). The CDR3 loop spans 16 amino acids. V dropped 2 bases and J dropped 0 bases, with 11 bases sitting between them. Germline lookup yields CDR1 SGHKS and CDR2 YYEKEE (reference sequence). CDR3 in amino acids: CASSLSTGSTNEKLFF. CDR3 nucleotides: TGTGCCAGCAGCTTATCAACAGGGTCAACTAATGAAAAACTGTTTTTT.

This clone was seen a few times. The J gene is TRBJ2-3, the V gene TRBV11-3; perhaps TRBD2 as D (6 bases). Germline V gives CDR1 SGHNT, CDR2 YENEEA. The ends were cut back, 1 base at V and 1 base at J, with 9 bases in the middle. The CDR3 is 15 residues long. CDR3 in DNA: TGTGCCAGCAGCTTAGCCGGCGGGGGCACAGATACGCAGTATTTT. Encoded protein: CASSLAGGGTDTQYF. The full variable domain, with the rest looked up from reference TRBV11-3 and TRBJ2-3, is EAGVVQSPRYKIIEKKQPVAFWCNPISGHNTLYWYLQNLGQGPELLIRYENEEAVDDSQLPKDRFSAERLKGVDSTLKIQPAELGDSAVYLCASSLAGGGTDTQYFGPGTRLTVL.